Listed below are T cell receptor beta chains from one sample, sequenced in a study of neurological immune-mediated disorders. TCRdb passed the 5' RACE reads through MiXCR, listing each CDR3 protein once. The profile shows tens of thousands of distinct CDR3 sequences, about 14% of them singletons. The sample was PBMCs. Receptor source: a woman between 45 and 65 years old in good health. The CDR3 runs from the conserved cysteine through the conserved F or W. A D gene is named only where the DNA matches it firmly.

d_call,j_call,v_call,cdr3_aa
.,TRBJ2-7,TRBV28,CASSLGGASSYYEQYF
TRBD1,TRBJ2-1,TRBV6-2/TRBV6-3,CASSYVGQGAGEQFF
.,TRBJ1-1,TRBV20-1,CSARELGSTEAFF
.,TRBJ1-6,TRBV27,CASRINTGYRYYNSPLHF
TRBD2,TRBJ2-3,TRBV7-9,CASSFYTSGGTDTQYF
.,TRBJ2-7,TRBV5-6,CTSSFGSGLIKQYF
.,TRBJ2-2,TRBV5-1,CASSLGNANTGELFF
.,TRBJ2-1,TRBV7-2,CASTPYRTAEEQFF
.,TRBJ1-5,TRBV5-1,CASSFGTGPAQPQHF
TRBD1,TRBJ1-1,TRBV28,CASSLAPGGNTEAFF
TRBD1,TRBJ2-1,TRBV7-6,CASSPQGASGSYNEQFF
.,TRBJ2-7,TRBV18,CASSQGVYEQYF
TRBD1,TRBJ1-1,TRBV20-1,CSAISGPQGRAFF
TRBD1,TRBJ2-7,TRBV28,CASSYGGGQGYEQYF
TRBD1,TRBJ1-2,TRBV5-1,CASSPSRGTAYGYTF
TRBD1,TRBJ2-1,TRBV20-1,CSAPRGRNEQFF
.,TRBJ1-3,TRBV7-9,CASSSGHVSGNTIYF
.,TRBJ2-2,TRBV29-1,CSVKGGGSTTGELFF
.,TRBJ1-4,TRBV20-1,CSARDVLGLTEKLFF
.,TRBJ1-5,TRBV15,CATSNSNQPQHF
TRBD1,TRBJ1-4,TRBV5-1,CASGFGQVNEKLFF
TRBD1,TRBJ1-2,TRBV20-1,CSARMLAGGEDGYTF
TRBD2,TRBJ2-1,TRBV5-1,CASSLRTSGNNEQFF
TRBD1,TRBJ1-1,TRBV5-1,CASSVGQTSGPEAFF
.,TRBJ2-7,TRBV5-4,CASSLDGQVPYEQYF
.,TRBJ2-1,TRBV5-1,CASSQEAFKQFF
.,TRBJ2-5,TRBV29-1,CSVNEGQETQYF
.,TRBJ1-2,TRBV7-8,CASSSPWPVGPTAGKGYTF
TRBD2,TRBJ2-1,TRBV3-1,CASSTWSGSRNEQFF